A single T cell receptor beta chain is shown here with its context. Its antigen is currently unknown. Trimming cost V 4 bases and J 4 bases, with 13 bases left between them. Looked up from germline, CDR1 is MNHNY and CDR2 is SVGAGI (reference sequence). CDR3 length equals 15 residues. The sample is drawn from a study of cytomegalovirus exposure and HLA in healthy donors. PCR involved 60 Vbeta and 13 Jbeta primers. Profiling relied on immunoSEQ multiplex PCR, and the TCRdb table lists in-frame clones only, not all of them. The sample comprises hundreds of thousands of clones, under 80% of which are singletons, and over 2% rests with the top ten. Study results and limitations: Across HLA loci, a later analysis found differing TCR association rates, with DRB1 most and HLA-C fewest. Available immune exposure information covered CMV serostatus only. Among TCR beta chains, those listed as cytomegalovirus-associated numbered around 180. The study assumed roughly uniform donor sequencing depth for presence/absence analyses.

The TCR sequence derives from a female donor in good health and CMV-seronegative. V and J are TRBV6-6 and TRBJ1-4; no reliable D call. Sequencing was carried out using PBMCs. CDR3 coding DNA: TGTGCCAGCAGTTCCACCGGCAGGCTTAATGAAAAACTGTTTTTT. Amino acids: CASSSTGRLNEKLFF.